The 32 T cell receptor beta chains below were found in one sample sequenced in a study of blood T cell repertoires in COVID-19 (TCRdb year 2020). Libraries were made using the immunoSEQ multiplex PCR assay. Drawn from immuneACCESS, this table holds only the in-frame rearrangements with V and J called that TCRdb kept. Clones are partly lost; checked studies trace under half to an unresolved V gene and leave the rest unexplained. For this sample the table gives some 70,000 clones, of which over 60% were detected only once. About 15% of the sample rests with the top ten. Sequenced input: peripheral blood. The receptors stem from a man aged 55 to 70 with COVID-19, enrolled during active disease.

This clone was seen a few times. V is TRBV6-5 and J is TRBJ2-7; 7 bases agree with TRBD2. The V segment lost 6 bases and the J segment 3 bases; nucleotides outside the gene matches: 8. CDR1 is MNHEY, CDR2 SVGAGI, per germline. The CDR3 loop spans 14 amino acids. The CDR3 is CASRRSGDHYEQYF. In nucleotides, the CDR3 is TGTGCCAGCAGGAGGAGCGGGGATCACTACGAGCAGTACTTC.

The rearrangement joins TRBV7-3 to TRBJ2-1, with D tentatively TRBD2 (6 bases). V was clipped by 5 bases and J by 2 bases, with 13 bases between them. The CDR3 totals 15 residues. The germline CDR1 and CDR2 sequences are SGHTA and FQGTGA. CDR3 region: CASSTGTLAYNEQFF. The CDR3 bases are TGTGCCAGCAGCACCGGGACTTTGGCCTACAATGAGCAGTTCTTC.

The chain uses TRBV19 and TRBJ1-5; tentatively, D is TRBD1 (5 bases). V dropped 6 bases and J dropped 5 bases, with 11 bases sitting between them. The CDR3 runs 13 residues. Germline V lookup: CDR1 LNHDA, CDR2 SQIVND (reference sequence). CDR3 region: CASSIKTDQPQHF. DNA of the CDR3: TGTGCCAGTAGCATTAAGACAGATCAGCCCCAGCATTTT.

This clone was counted only a few times. The rearrangement uses TRBV27 and TRBJ1-2; TRBD1 aligns across 7 bases. Germline lookup yields CDR1 MNHEY and CDR2 SMNVEV (reference sequence). V lost 5 bases and J lost 11; bases outside the gene matches: 17. This CDR3 is built from 15 residues. Written as DNA, the CDR3 is TGTGCCAGCAGTCCAACGCGGACAGGCGGACTTCTATACACCTTC. It translates to CASSPTRTGGLLYTF.

The rearrangement links TRBV19 to TRBJ1-2; a possible D gene is TRBD1 (6 bases). Germline assignment: CDR1 LNHDA and CDR2 SQIVND (reference sequence). V lost 0 bases and J 4 bases, leaving 12 bases between the germline ends. The CDR3 is 15 residues long. CDR3 protein: CASSIDTGPGYGYTF. The CDR3 bases are TGTGCCAGTAGTATAGATACAGGGCCTGGCTATGGCTACACCTTC.

The gene calls are TRBV5-1 and TRBJ2-5; no clear D. This CDR3 has 17 residues. The V end lost 4 bases, the J end lost 2 bases, and 21 bases lay between the germline ends. Germline CDR1 and CDR2: SGHRS and YFSETQ. CDR3 amino acids: CASSPGAQHLRQETQYF. CDR3 bases: TGCGCCAGCAGCCCCGGTGCCCAGCACCTCAGGCAAGAGACCCAGTACTTC. Using reference TRBV5-1 and TRBJ2-5 for the parts outside the CDR3, the full variable domain is KAGVTQTPRYLIKTRGQQVTLSCSPISGHRSVSWYQQTPGQGLQFLFEYFSETQRNKGNFPGRFSGRQFSNSRSEMNVSTLELGDSALYLCASSPGAQHLRQETQYFGPGTRLLVL.

This chain links TRBV24-1 with TRBJ1-6; 7 nucleotides align to TRBD1. Germline-derived CDR1 and CDR2 are KGHDR and SFDVKD. The length of the CDR3 is 13 residues. V gave up 6 bases and J gave up 7 bases; unmatched junction bases: 2. The CDR3 protein is CATSRTGNSPLHF. The CDR3 nucleotides are TGTGCCACCAGTAGGACAGGAAATTCACCCCTCCACTTT.

The chain employs TRBV10-1 and TRBJ2-3; 8 bases fit TRBD2. CDR3 size: 14 residues. CDR1 and CDR2 from the germline V gene are WNHNN and SYGVQD (reference sequence). Unmatched junction bases numbered 5, after V lost 7 bases and J lost 2 bases. The CDR3 region is CASTEGLATDTQYF. The CDR3 nucleotides read TGCGCCAGCACTGAAGGACTAGCCACAGATACGCAGTATTTT.

The V gene is TRBV5-1, the J gene TRBJ1-6; TRBD1 might be the D (6 bases). Between the trimmed V and J ends, which lost 5 bases and 8 bases, there was a span of 20 bases. The CDR3 sequence is 16 residues long. Per germline, CDR1 SGHRS and CDR2 YFSETQ. This CDR3 is CASRLKTGSGDSPLHF. CDR3 bases: TGCGCCAGCAGGTTAAAAACAGGGTCCGGTGATTCACCCCTCCACTTT.

The chain has TRBV5-1 and TRBJ2-2; 9 bases map to TRBD1. Germline V gene lookup returns CDR1 SGHRS and CDR2 YFSETQ. This CDR3 has 16 residues. Unmatched junction bases numbered 8, after V lost 4 bases and J lost 4 bases. CDR3 nucleotide sequence: TGCGCCAGCAGCCCGGGACAGGGAATTGGCACCGGGGAGCTGTTTTTT. Translated: CASSPGQGIGTGELFF.

This rearrangement joins TRBV20-1 to TRBJ1-5; 9 nucleotides line up with TRBD1. Germline V gene lookup returns CDR1 DFQATT and CDR2 SNEGSKA (reference sequence). Trimming at V came to 3 bases and at J to 6 bases, leaving 12 bases not matched to a gene. The CDR3 runs 16 residues. The CDR3 coding sequence is TGCAGTGCTAGTCGACCGACAGGGGGTCCAGTTCAGCCCCAGCATTTT. It encodes CSASRPTGGPVQPQHF.

The chain combines TRBV3-1 (or the pseudogene TRBV3-2) with TRBJ1-2, with no clear D. V was trimmed by 5 bases and J by 7 bases, leaving 11 bases between them. Per the germline V gene, CDR1 is LGHDT and CDR2 is YNNKEL (reference sequence). This CDR3 is 12 amino acids long. CDR3 DNA sequence: TGTGCCAGCAGCGCTTTGGGAGGTGGCTACACCTTC. Translated: CASSALGGGYTF.

In its sample, this clone was seen many times. V and J are TRBV19 and TRBJ1-1; 7 positions agree with TRBD1. V trimming: 5 bases; J trimming: 5 bases; junction bases outside the gene matches: 5. Germline V gene sequence: CDR1 LNHDA, CDR2 SQIVND (reference sequence). The CDR3 totals 13 residues. The DNA of the CDR3 is TGTGCCAGTAGTTCGACAGGGCGGACTGAAGCTTTCTTT. This sequence encodes CASSSTGRTEAFF.

The chain uses TRBV3-1 (or the pseudogene TRBV3-2) and TRBJ2-1, with 12 bases that match TRBD2. Germline assignment: CDR1 LGHDT and CDR2 YNNKEL (reference sequence). The CDR3 covers 15 residues. V gave up 4 bases and J gave up 7 bases; unmatched junction bases: 5. The CDR3 reads CASSPPGLAGNEQFF. CDR3 DNA: TGTGCCAGCAGCCCCCCGGGACTAGCGGGTAATGAGCAGTTCTTC.

This chain connects TRBV3-1 (or the pseudogene TRBV3-2) to TRBJ2-5, with D perhaps matching TRBD1 (6 bases). With 4 bases removed from V and 9 bases from J, the gap between germline ends came to 15 bases. The CDR3 spans 13 residues. Germline V lookup: CDR1 LGHDT, CDR2 YNNKEL (reference sequence). Here the CDR3 DNA reads TGTGCCAGCAGCCCAGATGGACAGCTCGCCCAGTACTTC. Residues: CASSPDGQLAQYF.

The genes are TRBV5-1 and TRBJ2-7; possible D gene TRBD1, 6 bases. V was clipped by 0 bases and J by 12 bases, with 16 bases between them. From germline, CDR1 is SGHRS and CDR2 YFSETQ. The CDR3 extends over 13 amino acids. In DNA form, the CDR3 reads TGCGCCAGCAGCTTGGAGGGGGACCGCCGGGGGTACTTC. The encoded protein is CASSLEGDRRGYF.

This sequence joins TRBV18 and TRBJ2-7; D remains ambiguous. The CDR3 has 14 amino acids. Germline CDR1 KGHSH, CDR2 LQKENI. Deletions cut 3 bases from V and 0 bases from J, with 9 bases between. The CDR3 DNA sequence: TGTGCCAGCTCACCCGACTCGAGCTCCTACGAGCAGTACTTC. Amino acids: CASSPDSSSYEQYF.

V is TRBV5-5 and J is TRBJ2-7; maybe TRBD1 (5 bases). V was shortened by 4 bases and J by 0 bases, with 14 bases between the two germline ends. This CDR3 has 15 amino acids. Germline V gives CDR1 SGHKS, CDR2 YYEKEE (reference sequence). The CDR3: CASSKTMDNSYEQYF. DNA for the CDR3: TGTGCCAGCAGCAAAACAATGGACAACTCCTACGAGCAGTACTTC.

The sample holds one count of this clone. This chain links TRBV30 with TRBJ1-2; 7 nucleotides line up with TRBD1. Germline V lookup: CDR1 GTSNPN, CDR2 SVGIG (reference sequence). With 2 bases clipped from V and 4 bases from J, the junction kept 10 bases outside the gene matches. CDR3 length: 15 amino acids. This CDR3 reads CAWSSNGGQPYGYTF. The DNA for the CDR3 is TGTGCCTGGAGTTCCAACGGGGGACAGCCCTATGGCTACACCTTC.

This clone turned up a few times. The rearrangement joins TRBV6-1 to TRBJ2-3, with 10 bases that match TRBD2. Losses at the gene ends were 3 bases for V and 7 bases for J; bases not matched to a gene: 10. The CDR3 totals 16 residues. The germline V gene has CDR1 MNHNS and CDR2 SASEGT. The CDR3 region has the DNA TGTGCCAGCAGTGACCCAGCGGGAGGGCTGGGGCATACGCAGTATTTT. Translated, it gives CASSDPAGGLGHTQYF.

The chain couples TRBV5-1 to TRBJ2-3; 9 bases map to TRBD1. The CDR3 extends over 15 amino acids. Germline V CDR1 and CDR2: SGHRS, YFSETQ. J was trimmed by 2 bases and V by 6 bases; bases with no gene match: 7. CDR3 sequence (DNA): TGCGCCAGCAACACAGGGGGCGCGTCCACAGATACGCAGTATTTT. Translating gives CASNTGGASTDTQYF.

This clone has only a few counts. The genes are TRBV5-5 and TRBJ2-1, with 8 nucleotides matching TRBD1. Germline CDR1 reads SGHKS; CDR2 reads YYEKEE (reference sequence). CDR3 length: 15 amino acids. The V and J ends lost 3 bases and 4 bases, in that order; junction bases with no gene match: 6. CDR3 in amino acids: CASSSGTGGYNEQFF. CDR3 in DNA: TGTGCCAGCAGCTCTGGAACAGGGGGATACAATGAGCAGTTCTTC. The entire variable domain, with the rest obtained from reference TRBV5-5 and TRBJ2-1, is as follows: DAGVTQSPTHLIKTRGQQVTLRCSPISGHKSVSWYQQVLGQGPQFIFQYYEKEERGRGNFPDRFSARQFPNYSSELNVNALLLGDSALYLCASSSGTGGYNEQFFGPGTRLTVL.

The genes are TRBV19 and TRBJ1-2, with TRBD1 matching 7 bases. The CDR3 runs to 13 residues. Germline V gene sequence: CDR1 LNHDA, CDR2 SQIVND (reference sequence). The V segment lost 7 bases and the J segment 4 bases; nucleotides outside the gene matches: 6. This CDR3 is CASTRQGTYGYTF. Here the CDR3 DNA reads TGTGCCAGTACCAGACAGGGAACCTATGGCTACACCTTC. Full variable domain (remainder filled in from reference TRBV19 and TRBJ1-2): DGGITQSPKYLFRKEGQNVTLSCEQNLNHDAMYWYRQDPGQGLRLIYYSQIVNDFQKGDIAEGYSVSREKKESFPLTVTSAQKNPTAFYLCASTRQGTYGYTFGSGTRLTVV.

The J gene is TRBJ2-1, the V gene TRBV11-3; TRBD2 matches 11 bases. Germline V CDR1 and CDR2: SGHNT, YENEEA. V dropped 5 bases and J dropped 7; count of bases not matched to a gene: 13. The CDR3 contains 17 residues. The CDR3 region is CASSRNLLAGVGNEQFF. Here the CDR3 DNA reads TGTGCCAGCAGCCGGAATTTACTAGCGGGAGTTGGGAATGAGCAGTTCTTC.

The chain joins TRBV3-1 (or the pseudogene TRBV3-2) to TRBJ2-7; weak D call: TRBD2 (5 bases). Germline V CDR1 and CDR2: LGHDT, YNNKEL (reference sequence). The CDR3 spans 12 residues. Trimming took off 5 bases at V and 6 bases at J, with 11 bases between the two ends. CDR3 coding DNA: TGTGCCAGCAGCACCCGAGGGCTCGAGCAGTACTTC. Translation gives CASSTRGLEQYF.

This clone appeared a single time. The genes are TRBV24-1 and TRBJ2-5, with D unresolved. The germline V and J ends were trimmed by 5 bases and 3 bases, with 3 bases remaining between them. Per germline, CDR1 KGHDR and CDR2 SFDVKD. The CDR3 loop spans 11 amino acids. Written as DNA, the CDR3 is TGTGCCACCAGTGTTAAAGAGACCCAGTACTTC. Encoded protein: CATSVKETQYF.

This clone was picked up a small number of times. In the same sample, other DNA sequences code for this CDR3. The rearrangement joins TRBV5-1 to TRBJ2-7; 9 bases align to TRBD1. Germline trimming cut 3 bases from V and 0 bases from J; bases unmatched to any gene: 1. CDR1 SGHRS and CDR2 YFSETQ come from the germline V gene. The CDR3 has 14 amino acids. The CDR3 nucleotides read TGCGCCAGCAGCTCGGGACAGGGCTCCTACGAGCAGTACTTC. Its protein is CASSSGQGSYEQYF.

The J gene is TRBJ2-1, the V gene TRBV6-4; 13 nucleotides align to TRBD2. The J segment lost 5 bases and the V segment lost 6 bases, leaving 4 bases of the junction unmatched. The CDR3 covers 15 residues. Germline values: CDR1 MRHNA, CDR2 SNTAGT. The CDR3 sequence is CASSYTSGRDNEQFF. The CDR3 DNA is TGTGCCAGCAGCTACACTAGCGGGAGGGACAATGAGCAGTTCTTC.

The gene calls are TRBV9 and TRBJ2-1; 8 positions match TRBD1. V was pared by 1 base and J by 4 bases, with 4 bases of the junction left unmatched. The germline V gene has CDR1 SGDLS and CDR2 YYNGEE. This CDR3 region has 15 residues. The DNA of the CDR3 is TGTGCCAGCAGCGTACGGGACAGGTGGTACAATGAGCAGTTCTTC. The encoded protein is CASSVRDRWYNEQFF.

This clone was recorded a few times. The chain links TRBV7-9 to TRBJ1-2; D is perhaps TRBD1 (6 bases). The CDR3 extends over 13 amino acids. Trimming took 6 bases from V and 7 from J, leaving 15 bases between them. Germline V gives CDR1 SEHNR, CDR2 FQNEAQ (reference sequence). Here the CDR3 reads CASRNTGPGGYTF. CDR3 nucleotides: TGTGCCAGCAGAAACACAGGGCCCGGTGGCTACACCTTC.

The chain joins TRBV19 to TRBJ1-5; TRBD1 matches at 8 bases. With V trimmed by 4 bases and J by 3 bases, 8 bases remained unmatched. CDR1 is LNHDA and CDR2 is SQIVND in the germline V gene (reference sequence). The CDR3 runs 16 residues. For the CDR3, the DNA is TGTGCCAGTAGTACCCGGACAGGGTTGGCCAATCAGCCCCAGCATTTT. Encoded protein: CASSTRTGLANQPQHF.

This clone counts as medium-sized (0.01 to 0.1%). The chain has TRBV19 and TRBJ1-5; a weak D match, TRBD1 (6 bases). V was shortened by 1 base and J by 6 bases, with 13 bases between the two germline ends. There are 15 residues in the CDR3. CDR1 is LNHDA, CDR2 SQIVND, per germline (reference sequence). The CDR3 here is CASSIVSGAGQPQHF. CDR3 DNA: TGTGCCAGTAGTATAGTTTCAGGGGCAGGTCAGCCCCAGCATTTT.